The clone carrying this TCR beta chain rates as medium-sized. These data belong to a study of CD4 and CD8 cells across lung adenocarcinoma regions. The V gene lost 2 bases and the J gene lost 5 bases, with 6 bases spanning the gap. The CDR3 runs 13 residues. Each CDR3 protein is one row after TCRdb ran MiXCR on the PCR reads. The sample contains about 3,700 distinct CDR3 sequences, roughly 47% of which appear only once. This rearrangement joins TRBV12-3 or TRBV12-4 to TRBJ2-2; D gene ambiguous. The TCR comes from a female donor with lung adenocarcinoma. The CD4 and CD8 labels of this study may be unreliable. Sequencing used CD4+ T cells from the margin of a lung tumor. The chain's CDR3 is CASSLSSTGELFF. Here the CDR3 DNA reads TGTGCCAGCAGTTTAAGTAGTACCGGGGAGCTGTTTTTT.